This T cell receptor (beta chain) was identified in a study of blood T cell repertoires in COVID-19. CDR1 and CDR2 from the germline V gene are LGHNA and YNFKEQ. There are 15 residues in the CDR3. Trimming took 3 bases from V and 6 from J, leaving 18 bases between them. Authors' processing steps: By means of reference gene primer amplification, nucleated cell counts were estimated. TCRdb keeps only in-frame clones here, not all; method: immunoSEQ multiplex PCR. V and J calls and clone size come straight from that table; D and trimming were deduced from the DNA. The table has roughly 200,000 clones, about 86% seen once.

The sample comprised PBMCs or T cells enriched from blood (not recorded which). This clonotype was sampled from a woman aged 40 to 50 with acute COVID-19. The chain has TRBV4-2 and TRBJ2-7, with D possibly being TRBD2 (5 bases). This chain's CDR3 is CASSQLAVGELEQYF. The CDR3 bases are TGTGCCAGCAGCCAGTTAGCCGTTGGGGAGCTCGAGCAGTACTTC.